A single sample gave rise to the 28 T cell receptor delta chains below, sequenced in a study of DNA immune sequencing with unique molecular identifiers. All 8 TRDV and 4 TRDJ genes were targeted in 32-plex amplification of genomic DNA. The library had 12-nucleotide UMIs introduced over 3 barcoding cycles, then a second adapter PCR. TCRdb ran CATT on the multiplex PCR reads. The table shows under 3,000 delta-chain clones, with less than 15% occurring only once. Source material: gamma-delta T cells from PBMCs. The origin of the receptors is a human donor in good health.

Within the sample, this clone is large. The sample holds other DNA sequences that translate to the same CDR3. V is TRDV2 and J is TRDJ1; a weak D match, TRDD3 (6 bases). V was pared by 0 bases and J by 0 bases, with 22 bases between. The CDR3 loop spans 19 amino acids. CDR1 GEAIGNYY and CDR2 EKD come from the germline V gene. CDR3 sequence (DNA): TGTGCCTGTGACACCGTTCACGGGTGGGGGTCCCCGTACACCGATAAACTCATCTTT. Translation gives CACDTVHGWGSPYTDKLIF.

Comments on this clone: This likely reflects a read error, since a far larger clone is one base away. Other DNA variants within this sample encode the same CDR3. V is TRDV2 and J is TRDJ1; TRDD3 matches at 13 bases. The CDR3 loop spans 17 amino acids. The germline CDR1 and CDR2 sequences are GEAIGNYY and EKD. J lost 5 bases, V lost 2 bases, and 10 bases had no gene match. CDR3 sequence: CACDRLGDTSGTDKLIF. The CDR3, as DNA: TGTGCCTGTGACAGACTGGGGGATACGTCAGGCACAGATAAACTCATCTTT.

A note on this clone: This is likely an artifact of a read error, given a far larger clone one base away. The chain recombines TRDV2 with TRDJ1; TRDD3 agrees at 12 bases. This CDR3 is built from 18 residues. Germline lookup yields CDR1 GEAIGNYY and CDR2 EKD. CDR3 in amino acids: CAYDTVGTGGYLNDKLIF. CDR3 coding DNA: TGTGCCTATGACACCGTTGGTACTGGGGGATACCTGAACGATAAACTCATCTTT.

No V segment was called; the J segment is TRDJ1; the D call in the table, TRDD3, was not verified against the DNA. The CDR3 covers 19 residues. The CDR3 bases are TGTGCTCTTGGGGAACTGGGCTTCCCCACCTCCAACTCTGGCGGGAAACTCATCTTT. This encodes CALGELGFPTSNSGGKLIF.

The chain has TRDV1 and TRDJ1, with D possibly being TRDD3 (8 bases). The J gene is not listed in TCRdb, so it was assigned here from a DNA match to germline. CDR1 is TSWWSYY and CDR2 is QGS in the germline V gene. The ends were cut back, 0 bases at V and 4 bases at J, with 36 bases in the middle. The length of the CDR3 is 23 residues. The CDR3 protein is CALGELPLPFLQYWGWGIDKLIF. For the CDR3, the DNA is TGTGCTCTTGGGGAACTCCCCCTACCCTTCCTTCAGTACTGGGGGTGGGGCATCGATAAACTCATCTTT.

Points on this clone: This clone may be a read error of a much larger clone one base away. The chain is built from TRDV2 and TRDJ1, with 7 nucleotides matching TRDD3. CDR3 size: 16 residues. CDR1 and CDR2 from the germline V gene are GEAIGNYY and EKD. For the CDR3, the DNA is TGTGCCTGTGACACTCTGGGGGCTCTAAATACCGATAAACACATCTTT. The encoded protein is CACDTLGALNTDKHIF.

By its share, this clone is medium-sized. The V gene is TRDV2, the J gene TRDJ1, with 8 bases fitting TRDD3. J lost 0 bases, V lost 3 bases, and 14 bases had no gene match. Looked up from germline, CDR1 is GEAIGNYY and CDR2 is EKD. CDR3 length: 18 residues. For the CDR3, the DNA is TGTGCCTGTGACCCTCTCTTACTGGGGGCCCGGGACACCGATAAACTCATCTTT. Its translation: CACDPLLLGARDTDKLIF.

A remark on this clone: A far more abundant clone sits one base away, making this likely a read error. In the same sample, other DNA sequences code for this CDR3. The chain links TRDV1 to TRDJ3; weak D call: TRDD3 (7 bases). Here the J gene came from matching the DNA to germline, since TCRdb omits it. This CDR3 contains 27 residues. Germline CDR1 TSWWSYY, CDR2 QGS. In DNA, the CDR3 is TGTGCTCTTGGGGAACAGGTTGTCCTACGAGGGGGTACTTACTGGGGACGTAGCTCCTGGGACACCCGGCAGATGTTTTTC. Protein sequence: CALGEQVVLRGGTYWGRSSWDTRQMFF.

By share, this clone counts as medium-sized. The chain has TRDV2 and TRDJ1; 12 positions agree with TRDD3. Germline values: CDR1 GEAIGNYY, CDR2 EKD. The length of the CDR3 is 17 residues. Trimming took 3 bases from V and 3 from J; bases not matched to a gene: 10. CDR3: CACDALGDTQPPDKLIF. As DNA, the CDR3 is TGTGCCTGTGACGCTCTGGGGGATACGCAGCCTCCCGATAAACTCATCTTT.

In its sample, this clone ranks as medium-sized. The gene calls are TRDV2 and TRDJ1; D is perhaps TRDD3 (5 bases). The CDR3 spans 16 residues. CDR1 and CDR2 from the germline V gene are GEAIGNYY and EKD. The V gene lost 0 bases and the J gene lost 0 bases, with 13 bases spanning the gap. In DNA, the CDR3 is TGTGCCTGTGACACCGTGGGGACCCTTTACACCGATAAACTCATCTTT. Protein sequence: CACDTVGTLYTDKLIF.

The chain is built from TRAV29/DV5 and TRDJ1; 10 bases align to TRDD3. TCRdb gives no J gene; it was assigned here by matching the DNA to germline. Germline CDR1 NSMFDY, CDR2 ISSIKDK. The CDR3 loop spans 19 amino acids. Trimming took 3 bases from V and 8 from J; bases not matched to a gene: 25. The CDR3 coding sequence is TGTGCAGCAAATGGCCTCCCGGTAGACTGGGGGATTTTACACCGAAAACTCATCTTT. It specifies CAANGLPVDWGILHRKLIF.

This clone is large within its sample. The chain couples TRDV3 to TRDJ1; D might be TRDD3 (5 bases). The CDR3 has 16 residues. V lost 3 bases and J lost 1, with 21 bases in between. Germline V lookup: CDR1 TVYSNPD, CDR2 GDNSRS (reference sequence). The CDR3 DNA reads as TGTGCCTTCTGTGGCCGACTCGTATGGGGCACCGATAAACTCATCTTT. Amino acid sequence: CAFCGRLVWGTDKLIF.

This clone appeared many times. CDR3 sequence reads: CALGESPMFLWPLRVFSAAWDTRQMFF. CDR3 sequence (DNA): TGTGCTCTTGGGGAATCCCCCATGTTCCTATGGCCATTGAGGGTTTTCTCGGCCGCCTGGGACACCCGACAGATGTTTTTC. This chain connects TRDV1 to TRDJ3; D may be TRDD2 (6 bases). Since TCRdb gives no J gene, matching the DNA to germline was used here to assign it. The V gene lost 2 bases and the J gene lost 2 bases, with 40 bases spanning the gap. There are 27 residues in the CDR3. Germline V CDR1 and CDR2: TSWWSYY, QGS.

With respect to this clone: A far larger clone is one nucleotide away, so this likely arose from a read error. Other DNA sequences of this sample code for an identical CDR3. J is TRDJ1 and V is TRDV2; 12 bases are a match to TRDD3. CDR1 and CDR2 from the germline V gene are GEAIGNYY and EKD. The CDR3 is 19 residues long. CDR3 in DNA: TGTGCCTGTGACGAGATCTCGACTGGGGGATACCCGTACACCGATAAACTTATCTTT. Translation gives CACDEISTGGYPYTDKLIF.

This clone is large in the sample. Other DNA sequences in the same sample also yield this CDR3. The chain has TRDV2 and TRDJ1, with 9 positions matching TRDD3. This CDR3 has 16 amino acids. The junction had 7 bases not matched to a gene; V was cut back by 3 bases and J by 0 bases. Per the germline V gene, CDR1 is GEAIGNYY and CDR2 is EKD. Here the CDR3 reads CACDLLGDYYTDKLIF. DNA of the CDR3: TGTGCCTGTGACTTACTGGGGGACTATTACACCGATAAACTCATCTTT.

Worth noting for this clone: A read error likely explains this, since a far larger clone differs by one base. Distinct nucleotide sequences in the sample also encode this CDR3. The gene calls are TRDV2 and TRDJ1; 11 bases agree with TRDD3. The CDR3 length is 20 residues. The J segment lost 1 base and the V segment lost 2 bases, leaving 17 bases of the junction unmatched. In germline, CDR1 is GEAIGNYY, CDR2 EKD. The CDR3 sequence: CACDILPDSTGGYLTDKLIF. CDR3 coding DNA: TGTGCCTGTGACATCCTTCCAGATAGTACTGGGGGATATCTCACCGATAAACTCATCTTT.

Notes on this clone: This sequence is one base from a far larger clone and is likely a read error. It is unclear where the CDR3 begins or ends on the DNA, so no DNA is shown, and the CDR3 is as TCRdb lists it. The same CDR3 can be traced to other DNA sequences in this sample. The V gene was identified as TRAV29/DV5, while no J gene was called; TRDD3, the table's D call, lacks a check against the DNA. The V gene's germline CDR1 is NSMFDY and CDR2 ISSIKDK. 25 amino acids form the CDR3, both terminal residues included. CDR3 sequence reads: CSVLLCSKRPHTGGYATMYTDKLIF.

This clone is medium-sized (0.01 to 0.1%) within its sample. The V gene is TRDV2, the J gene TRDJ1; the D gene is possibly TRDD3 (6 bases). The ends were cut back, 2 bases at V and 1 base at J, with 16 bases in the middle. The CDR3 totals 16 residues. Germline V lookup: CDR1 GEAIGNYY, CDR2 EKD. CDR3 loop: CACDKGLGPRTDKLIF. Here the CDR3 DNA reads TGTGCCTGTGACAAGGGGCTGGGGCCTCGCACCGATAAACTCATCTTT.

By frequency in the sample, this clone is medium-sized (0.01 to 0.1%). The CDR3 spells CALGASHRWGLYTDKLIF. CDR3 coding DNA: TGTGCTCTTGGGGCTTCCCACCGCTGGGGTCTCTACACCGATAAACTCATCTTT. J gene TRDJ1 was identified, but the V gene was not called; the table names TRDD3, a call not compared with the DNA. This CDR3 is 18 amino acids long.

The CDR3 loop is CALGEGSYEPPLYWGIQSTDTDKLIF. Written as DNA, the CDR3 is TGTGCTCTTGGGGAAGGGTCCTACGAGCCCCCACTGTACTGGGGGATACAAAGTACGGACACCGATAAACTCATCTTT. The genes are TRDV1 and TRDJ1, with TRDD3 matching 12 bases. The ends lost 2 bases at V and 0 bases at J; junction bases unmatched: 31. This CDR3 is 26 amino acids long. Germline V gives CDR1 TSWWSYY, CDR2 QGS.

This clone occurred a few times. It is likely a read error: a sequence one base away is far more abundant. This specimen includes other DNA sequences encoding the same CDR3. The chain couples TRDV2 to TRDJ1; 10 positions match TRDD3. The CDR3 loop spans 17 amino acids. The germline V gene has CDR1 GEAIGNYY and CDR2 EKD. CDR3 in amino acids: CACDALGDRGDTDKLIF. The CDR3 DNA reads TGCGCCTGTGACGCTCTGGGGGATAGAGGAGACACCGATAAACTCATCTTT.

This clone was found a few times. This chain connects TRDV2 to TRDJ3; 12 positions agree with TRDD3. The CDR3 is 18 amino acids. Trimming removed 3 bases from V and 5 bases from J; junction bases left unmatched: 7. Germline lookup yields CDR1 GEAIGNYY and CDR2 EKD. Written as DNA, the CDR3 is TGTGCCTGTGACGTACTGGGGGATACTAGGAGGGACACCCGACAGATGTTTTTC. Its protein product is CACDVLGDTRRDTRQMFF.

This clone has just a few counts. This chain uses TRDV2 with TRDJ3, with a weak D call TRDD3 (5 bases). Germline CDR1 GEAIGNYY, CDR2 EKD. This CDR3 has 20 amino acids. The V and J ends lost 0 bases and 0 bases respectively, with 17 bases between them. The CDR3: CACDTPGALPLSWDTRQMFF. The CDR3 DNA sequence: TGTGCCTGTGACACCCCGGGGGCCCTCCCCCTCTCCTGGGACACCCGACAGATGTTTTTC.

This clone rates as large. The rearrangement links TRDV2 to TRDJ1; 9 positions agree with TRDD3. Germline lookup yields CDR1 GEAIGNYY and CDR2 EKD. This CDR3 has 16 residues. V shed 3 bases and J 0 bases; nucleotides not matched to a gene: 7. This CDR3 is CACDWLGDINTDKLIF. The DNA of the CDR3 is TGTGCCTGTGACTGGTTGGGGGATATTAACACCGATAAACTCATCTTT.

This clone was seen only a few times. The chain couples TRAV38-2/DV8 to TRDJ1; 9 bases agree with TRDD2. There are 21 residues in the CDR3. Trimming at V came to 2 bases and at J to 1 base, leaving 21 bases not matched to a gene. Germline CDR1 and CDR2: TSESDYY and QEAYKQQN. The CDR3 region has the DNA TGTGCTTATAGGAGATCCTTCCTACGTAGGTACTGGGATCGCGGCACCGATAAACTCATCTTT. It is translated as CAYRRSFLRRYWDRGTDKLIF.

This clone is judged medium-sized. The chain links TRAV29/DV5 to TRDJ1; D is possibly TRDD2 (9 bases). In the absence of a J gene in TCRdb, the DNA was matched to germline to assign it here. Germline V gene sequence: CDR1 NSMFDY, CDR2 ISSIKDK. Deletions cut 6 bases from V and 0 bases from J, with 33 bases between. The CDR3 has 20 amino acids. For the CDR3, the DNA is TGTGCAGGACGGCCCCTTCCTACGACTGGGGGTCGTCCGTACACCGATAAACTCATCTTT. This gives the protein CAGRPLPTTGGRPYTDKLIF.

By its share, this clone is medium-sized. The same CDR3 is also encoded by other DNA sequences in this sample. The rearrangement uses TRDV2 and TRDJ1; tentatively, D is TRDD1 (5 bases). Deletions cut 2 bases from V and 5 bases from J, with 14 bases between. Germline CDR1 reads GEAIGNYY; CDR2 reads EKD. The CDR3 has 14 amino acids. The CDR3 nucleotides read TGTGCCTGTGACAAAATAAAAGAGCGGGATAAACTCATCTTT. This codes for CACDKIKERDKLIF.

The chain joins TRDV2 to TRDJ1, with TRDD3 matching over 10 bases. V gave up 0 bases and J gave up 0 bases; unmatched junction bases: 18. Germline V gene data show CDR1 as GEAIGNYY and CDR2 as EKD. The CDR3 is 21 residues long. This CDR3 is CACDTVLLGDKHPLYTDKLIF. The CDR3 DNA is TGTGCCTGTGACACCGTATTGCTGGGGGATAAACACCCCTTGTACACCGATAAACTCATCTTT.